These 8 T cell receptor beta chains came from one sample sequenced in a study of blood T cell repertoires in COVID-19. Method: immunoSEQ multiplex PCR; TCRdb's copy keeps in-frame clones and lacks some. In the table there are some 180,000 clones, roughly 80% of which are singletons. Sequencing was performed on peripheral blood. These receptors were taken from a woman of 80 years or more with COVID-19, enrolled during active disease.

This sequence joins TRBV5-6 and TRBJ2-4; TRBD2 matches 11 bases. Looked up from germline, CDR1 is SGHDT and CDR2 is YYEEEE. Trimming took 3 bases from V and 2 from J; bases not matched to a gene: 10. The CDR3 extends over 18 amino acids. CDR3: CASSYSRLAGPTKNIQYF. The CDR3 nucleotides read TGTGCCAGCAGCTATTCACGACTAGCGGGGCCAACCAAAAACATTCAGTACTTC.

This clone occurred many times. The chain has TRBV7-6 and TRBJ2-2; D gene uncertain. The V end was cut by 1 base, the J end by 4 bases, with 10 bases between. The V gene's germline CDR1 is SGHVS and CDR2 FNYEAQ. CDR3 size: 15 residues. Here the CDR3 DNA reads TGTGCCAGCAGCTTAGTCGTTTCCAGCACCGGGGAGCTGTTTTTT. This codes for CASSLVVSSTGELFF.

The rearrangement uses TRBV16 and TRBJ1-4, with D possibly TRBD1 on 5 matching bases. Germline-derived CDR1 and CDR2 are KGHSY and FQNENV. With 0 bases removed from V and 4 bases from J, the gap between germline ends came to 15 bases. CDR3 size: 17 residues. The CDR3 protein is CASSQSEPAGINEKLFF. CDR3 coding DNA: TGTGCCAGCAGCCAATCGGAACCGGCAGGGATTAATGAAAAACTGTTTTTT.

The chain combines TRBV9 with TRBJ1-1; D is unclear. Looked up from germline, CDR1 is SGDLS and CDR2 is YYNGEE. V shed 0 bases and J shed 0 bases, with 9 bases lying between them. This CDR3 is 15 amino acids long. CDR3 sequence: CASSVESGMNTEAFF. CDR3 coding DNA: TGTGCCAGCAGCGTAGAATCGGGGATGAACACTGAAGCTTTCTTT.

The chain links TRBV12-3 or TRBV12-4 to TRBJ1-3; D gene unclear. The V end lost 8 bases, the J end lost 4 bases, and 9 bases lay between the germline ends. CDR3 length: 12 residues. The CDR3 DNA sequence: TGTGCCAGCGGGCTTCAGGGAAACACCATATATTTT. Translated: CASGLQGNTIYF.

This clone has just one count. Here the CDR3 reads CASSPLTGDTQYF. DNA for the CDR3: TGTGCCAGCTCACCCTTAACCGGGGATACGCAGTATTTT. The genes are TRBV18 and TRBJ2-3; D is unresolved. V lost 3 bases and J 6 bases, leaving 10 bases between the germline ends. From germline, CDR1 is KGHSH and CDR2 LQKENI. The CDR3 is 13 amino acids.

This rearrangement joins TRBV5-4 to TRBJ2-1, with 10 bases fitting TRBD1. The V gene's germline CDR1 is SGHNT and CDR2 YYREEE (reference sequence). The ends lost 2 bases at V and 5 bases at J; junction bases unmatched: 7. This CDR3 has 16 residues. CDR3 coding DNA: TGTGCCAGCAGCTTAGGTCGGACAGGGGGTGACAATGAGCAGTTCTTC. This codes for CASSLGRTGGDNEQFF.

The V gene is TRBV4-1, the J gene TRBJ2-3; 7 bases are shared with TRBD1. V dropped 5 bases and J dropped 2; count of bases not matched to a gene: 4. The CDR3 spans 14 residues. Germline V lookup: CDR1 MGHRA, CDR2 YSYEKL. CDR3 nucleotide sequence: TGCGCCAGCAGCTCGGGACAGTACACAGATACGCAGTATTTT. Its translation: CASSSGQYTDTQYF.